The text below deals with one TCR beta chain. Its antigen is undetermined. Per the germline V gene, CDR1 is LGHNA and CDR2 is YSLEER. The CDR3 sequence is 15 residues long. V lost 0 bases and J lost 7, with 12 bases in between. The data were obtained in a study of human T cells and chemical hapten exposure. Whole-study results and caveats: Significantly more large CDR3 similarity clusters were formed by expanded TCRs than by controls. Healthy people's immune response may differ from that of the donors, who had alopecia.

Sample time point: patch test 2, 6 weeks after DPC sensitization. The sample's treatment: therapeutic diphenylcyclopropenone sensitization with weekly scalp DPC. Total RNA came from unfractionated whole blood. Investigators collected blood before applying each patch test. As originally analysed: A per-sample median of around 100,000 TCRs was observed, with a range of roughly 23,224 to 750,000. In TCRdb, the RACE reads were re-called with MiXCR into one record per CDR3 protein. For this entry, the V and J calls and clone size follow TCRdb and not the study's own pipeline. In the table there are around 42,000 distinct CDR3 sequences, approximately 9.6% of which are singletons.

The sequences come from whole blood, collected in connection with sensitization to the hapten diphenylcyclopropenone (DPC). The TCR originated in a woman between 25 and 40 years old with alopecia areata. Some clones in this sample may be carry-over from other donors' samples. The chain joins TRBV4-3 to TRBJ1-4; D not resolved. The CDR3, as DNA: TGCGCCAGCAGCCAAGATCCCCTTTCGGGTGAAAAACTGTTTTTT. This encodes CASSQDPLSGEKLFF.